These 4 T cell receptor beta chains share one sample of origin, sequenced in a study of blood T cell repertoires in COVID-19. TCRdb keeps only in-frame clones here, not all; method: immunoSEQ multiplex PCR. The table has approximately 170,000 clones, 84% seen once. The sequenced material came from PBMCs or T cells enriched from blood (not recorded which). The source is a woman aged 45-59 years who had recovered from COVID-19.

CDR3 in DNA: TGTGCCAGCAGTTCCGGACTAGCGGGATTTCGCAACATTCAGTACTTC. It yields the protein CASSSGLAGFRNIQYF. The chain carries TRBV27 and TRBJ2-4; 12 bases are shared with TRBD2. The CDR3 sequence is 16 residues long. Trimming at V came to 4 bases and at J to 7 bases, leaving 8 bases not matched to a gene. Germline values: CDR1 MNHEY, CDR2 SMNVEV (reference sequence).

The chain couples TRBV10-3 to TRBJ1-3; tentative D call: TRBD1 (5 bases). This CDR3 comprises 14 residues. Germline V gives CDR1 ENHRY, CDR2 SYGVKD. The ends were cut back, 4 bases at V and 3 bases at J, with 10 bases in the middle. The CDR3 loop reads CAISVGGYGNTIYF. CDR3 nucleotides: TGTGCCATCAGTGTGGGGGGATATGGAAACACCATATATTTT.

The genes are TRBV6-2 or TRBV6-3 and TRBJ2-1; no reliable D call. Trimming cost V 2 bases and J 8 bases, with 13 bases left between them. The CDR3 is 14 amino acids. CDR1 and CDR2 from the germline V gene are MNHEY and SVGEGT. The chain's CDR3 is CASSYELMGDEQFF. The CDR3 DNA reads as TGTGCCAGCAGTTACGAACTTATGGGCGATGAGCAGTTCTTC.

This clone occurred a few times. The CDR3 sequence: CAISGSGQANTEAFF. CDR3 sequence (DNA): TGTGCCATCAGTGGCTCCGGACAGGCGAACACTGAAGCTTTCTTT. This chain joins TRBV10-3 and TRBJ1-1; 7 bases line up with TRBD1. Germline V gene sequence: CDR1 ENHRY, CDR2 SYGVKD. This CDR3 has 15 amino acids. With 4 bases clipped from V and 1 base from J, the junction kept 6 bases outside the gene matches.